This T cell receptor (beta chain) derives from a study of lymphopenia after photon versus proton radiotherapy. Assay used: immunoSEQ multiplex PCR; TCRdb lists only in-frame clones, some missing. The sample holds about 70,000 clones, approximately 87% seen once. This sequence originates from a man aged 80 or over with esophageal cancer. The material was peripheral blood, obtained from a patient treated with proton-based radiotherapy.

The CDR3 region is CASSPGGRGTMGDTQYF. The CDR3 bases are TGTGCCAGCAGCCCGGGAGGACGGGGAACAATGGGAGATACGCAGTATTTT. This sequence joins TRBV5-4 and TRBJ2-3; 7 bases fit TRBD2. Germline CDR1 is SGHNT and CDR2 is YYREEE (reference sequence). The J segment lost 5 bases and the V segment lost 4 bases, leaving 16 bases of the junction unmatched. This CDR3 has 17 residues.